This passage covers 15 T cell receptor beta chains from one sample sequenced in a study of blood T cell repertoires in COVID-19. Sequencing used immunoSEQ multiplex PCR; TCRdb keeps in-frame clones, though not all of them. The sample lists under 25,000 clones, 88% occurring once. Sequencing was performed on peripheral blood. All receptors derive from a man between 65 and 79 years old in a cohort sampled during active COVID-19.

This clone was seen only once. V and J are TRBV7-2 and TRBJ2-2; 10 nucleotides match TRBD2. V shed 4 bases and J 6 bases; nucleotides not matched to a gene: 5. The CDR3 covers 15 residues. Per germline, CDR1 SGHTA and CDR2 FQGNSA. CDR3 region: CASSSSSGSAGELFF. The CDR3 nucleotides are TGTGCCAGCAGCTCGTCTAGCGGGAGTGCCGGGGAGCTGTTTTTT.

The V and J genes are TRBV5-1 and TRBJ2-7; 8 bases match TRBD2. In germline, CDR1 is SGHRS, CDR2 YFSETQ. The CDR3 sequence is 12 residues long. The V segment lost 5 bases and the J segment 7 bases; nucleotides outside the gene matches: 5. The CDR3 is CASRGLGWEQYF. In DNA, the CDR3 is TGCGCCAGCAGGGGACTAGGCTGGGAGCAGTACTTC.

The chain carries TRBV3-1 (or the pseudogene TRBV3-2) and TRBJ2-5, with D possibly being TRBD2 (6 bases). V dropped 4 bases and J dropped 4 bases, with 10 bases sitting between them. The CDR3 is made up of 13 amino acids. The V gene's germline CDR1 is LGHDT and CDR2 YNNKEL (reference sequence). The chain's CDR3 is CASSPRGTETQYF. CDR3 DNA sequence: TGTGCCAGCAGCCCCCGGGGGACAGAGACCCAGTACTTC.

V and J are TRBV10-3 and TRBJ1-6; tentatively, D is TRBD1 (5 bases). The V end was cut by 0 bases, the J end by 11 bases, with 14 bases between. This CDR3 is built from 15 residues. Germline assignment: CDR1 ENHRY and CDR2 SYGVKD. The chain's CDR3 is CAISESWTGDAPLHF. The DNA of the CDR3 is TGTGCCATCAGTGAGTCCTGGACGGGGGACGCACCCCTCCACTTT.

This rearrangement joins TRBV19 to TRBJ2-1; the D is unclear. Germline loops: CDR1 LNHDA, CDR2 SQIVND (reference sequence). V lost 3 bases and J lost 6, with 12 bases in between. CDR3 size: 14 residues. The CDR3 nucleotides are TGTGCCAGTAGTATGGGCCGATTGACCAATGAGCAGTTCTTC. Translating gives CASSMGRLTNEQFF.

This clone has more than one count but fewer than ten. The CDR3 DNA reads as TGCGCCAGCAGCCAAGTAGCGGCCAGGGGGTACACTGAAGCTTTCTTT. It specifies CASSQVAARGYTEAFF. The rearrangement joins TRBV4-3 to TRBJ1-1, with TRBD1 matching over 7 bases. The CDR3 extends over 16 amino acids. Germline assignment: CDR1 LGHNA and CDR2 YSLEER. The J segment lost 3 bases and the V segment lost 1 base, leaving 8 bases of the junction unmatched.

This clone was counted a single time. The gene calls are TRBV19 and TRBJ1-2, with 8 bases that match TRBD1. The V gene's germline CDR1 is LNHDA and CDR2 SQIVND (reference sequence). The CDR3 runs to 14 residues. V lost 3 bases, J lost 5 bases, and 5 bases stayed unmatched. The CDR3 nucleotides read TGTGCCAGTAGTATGCGACAGGGGTTGTATGGCTACACCTTC. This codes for CASSMRQGLYGYTF. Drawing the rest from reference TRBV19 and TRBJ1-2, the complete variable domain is DGGITQSPKYLFRKEGQNVTLSCEQNLNHDAMYWYRQDPGQGLRLIYYSQIVNDFQKGDIAEGYSVSREKKESFPLTVTSAQKNPTAFYLCASSMRQGLYGYTFGSGTRLTVV.

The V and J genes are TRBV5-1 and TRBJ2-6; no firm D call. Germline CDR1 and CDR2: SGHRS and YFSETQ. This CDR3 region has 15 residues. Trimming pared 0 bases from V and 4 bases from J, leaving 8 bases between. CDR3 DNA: TGCGCCAGCAGCTTGGGCGGTTCCGGGGCCAACGTCCTGACTTTC. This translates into CASSLGGSGANVLTF. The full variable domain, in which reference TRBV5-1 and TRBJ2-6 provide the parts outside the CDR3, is KAGVTQTPRYLIKTRGQQVTLSCSPISGHRSVSWYQQTPGQGLQFLFEYFSETQRNKGNFPGRFSGRQFSNSRSEMNVSTLELGDSALYLCASSLGGSGANVLTFGAGSRLTVL.

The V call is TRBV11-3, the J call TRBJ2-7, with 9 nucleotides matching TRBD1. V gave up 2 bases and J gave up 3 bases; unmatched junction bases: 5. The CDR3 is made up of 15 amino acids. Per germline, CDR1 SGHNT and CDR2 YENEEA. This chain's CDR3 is CASSLSQGASYEQYF. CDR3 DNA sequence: TGTGCCAGCAGCTTATCACAGGGGGCAAGCTACGAGCAGTACTTC.

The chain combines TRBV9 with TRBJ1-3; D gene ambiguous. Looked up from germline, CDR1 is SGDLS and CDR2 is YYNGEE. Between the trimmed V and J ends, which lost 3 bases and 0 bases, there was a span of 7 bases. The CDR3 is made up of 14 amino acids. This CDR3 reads CASSDRSSGNTIYF. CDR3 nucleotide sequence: TGTGCCAGCAGCGACAGATCCTCTGGAAACACCATATATTTT.

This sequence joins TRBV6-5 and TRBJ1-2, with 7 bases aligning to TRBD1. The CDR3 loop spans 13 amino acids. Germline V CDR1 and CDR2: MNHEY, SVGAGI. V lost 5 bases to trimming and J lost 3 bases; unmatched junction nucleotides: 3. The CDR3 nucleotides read TGTGCCAGCAGTCTTGGACAGGACTATGGCTACACCTTC. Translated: CASSLGQDYGYTF.

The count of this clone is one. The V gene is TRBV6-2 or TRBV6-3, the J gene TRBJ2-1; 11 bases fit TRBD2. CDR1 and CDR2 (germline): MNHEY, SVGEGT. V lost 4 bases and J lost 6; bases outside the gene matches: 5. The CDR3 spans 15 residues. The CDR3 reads CASSSGTSGSNEQFF. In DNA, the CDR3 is TGTGCCAGCAGTTCCGGGACTAGCGGATCCAATGAGCAGTTCTTC.

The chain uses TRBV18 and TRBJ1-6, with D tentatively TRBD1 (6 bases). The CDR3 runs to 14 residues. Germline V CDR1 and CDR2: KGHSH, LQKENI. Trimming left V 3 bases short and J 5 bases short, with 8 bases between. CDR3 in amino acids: CASSPGQNNSPLHF. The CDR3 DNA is TGTGCCAGCTCACCTGGACAGAATAATTCACCCCTCCACTTT.

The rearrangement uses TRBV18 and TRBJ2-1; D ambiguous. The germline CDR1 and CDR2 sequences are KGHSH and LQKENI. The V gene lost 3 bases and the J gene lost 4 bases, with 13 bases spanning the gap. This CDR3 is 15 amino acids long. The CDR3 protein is CASSPLADIYNEQFF. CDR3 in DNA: TGTGCCAGCTCACCTTTGGCTGATATATACAATGAGCAGTTCTTC.

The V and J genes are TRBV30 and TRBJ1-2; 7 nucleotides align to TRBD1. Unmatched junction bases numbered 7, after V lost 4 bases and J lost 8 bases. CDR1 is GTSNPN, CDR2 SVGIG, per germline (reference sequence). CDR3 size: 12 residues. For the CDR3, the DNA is TGTGCCTGGACCCTGGACAGGCGAGGCTACACCTTC. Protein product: CAWTLDRRGYTF.